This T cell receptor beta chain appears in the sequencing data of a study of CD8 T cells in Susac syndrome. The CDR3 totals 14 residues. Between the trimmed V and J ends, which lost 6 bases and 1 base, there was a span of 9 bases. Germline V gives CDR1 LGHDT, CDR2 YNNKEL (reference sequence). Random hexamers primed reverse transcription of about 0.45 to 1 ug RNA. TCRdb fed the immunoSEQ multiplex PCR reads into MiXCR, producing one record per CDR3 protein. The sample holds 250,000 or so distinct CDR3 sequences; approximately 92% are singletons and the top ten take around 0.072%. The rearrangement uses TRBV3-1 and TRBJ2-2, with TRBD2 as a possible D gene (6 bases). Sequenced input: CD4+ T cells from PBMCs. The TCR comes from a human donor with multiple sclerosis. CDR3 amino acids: CASRLGGNTGELFF. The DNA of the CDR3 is TGTGCCAGCAGACTGGGGGGGAACACCGGGGAGCTGTTTTTT.